Below, 3 T cell receptor beta chains from the same sample are listed, as sequenced in a study of blood T cell repertoires in COVID-19. This table comes from immunoSEQ multiplex PCR, and its TCRdb copy is limited to in-frame clones, with some not included. Among roughly 49,000 clones listed, about nine tenths were seen once. The specimen was peripheral blood. Source of these receptors: a man aged 45-65 years with active COVID-19.

The rearrangement uses TRBV7-9 and TRBJ2-3, with 10 bases lining up with TRBD2. Germline CDR1 SEHNR, CDR2 FQNEAQ (reference sequence). Trimming cost V 5 bases and J 4 bases; bases outside gene matches: 9. CDR3 size: 16 residues. The CDR3 nucleotides read TGTGCCAGCAGCCCCTCTGCTAGCGGGGGCGCAGATACGCAGTATTTT. It encodes CASSPSASGGADTQYF.

J is TRBJ2-7 and V is TRBV5-1, with D possibly being TRBD1 (6 bases). Germline V gene lookup returns CDR1 SGHRS and CDR2 YFSETQ. V was trimmed by 3 bases and J by 1 base, leaving 11 bases between them. The length of the CDR3 is 14 residues. The CDR3 protein is CASSSGHPSYEQYF. The CDR3 region has the DNA TGCGCCAGCAGCTCGGGACACCCTTCCTACGAGCAGTACTTC.

The J gene is TRBJ2-7, the V gene TRBV10-3; 11 bases are a match to TRBD1. Germline trimming cut 8 bases from V and 6 bases from J; bases unmatched to any gene: 6. Germline CDR1 and CDR2: ENHRY and SYGVKD. This CDR3 has 13 amino acids. CDR3 residues: CAIGRTGGGEQYF. The CDR3 DNA reads TGTGCCATCGGGCGGACAGGGGGCGGCGAGCAGTACTTC.